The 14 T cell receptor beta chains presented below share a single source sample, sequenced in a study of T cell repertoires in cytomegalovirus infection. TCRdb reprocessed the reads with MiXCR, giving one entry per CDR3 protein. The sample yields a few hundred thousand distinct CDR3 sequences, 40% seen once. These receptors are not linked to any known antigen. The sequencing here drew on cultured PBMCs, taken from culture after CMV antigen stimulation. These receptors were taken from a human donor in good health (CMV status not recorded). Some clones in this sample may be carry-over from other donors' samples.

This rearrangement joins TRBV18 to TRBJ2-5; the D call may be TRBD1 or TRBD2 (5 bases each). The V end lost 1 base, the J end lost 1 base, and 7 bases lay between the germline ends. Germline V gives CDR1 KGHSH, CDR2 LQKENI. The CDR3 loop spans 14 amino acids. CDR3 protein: CASSPRDGQETQYF. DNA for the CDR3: TGTGCCAGCTCACCACGGGACGGCCAAGAGACCCAGTACTTC.

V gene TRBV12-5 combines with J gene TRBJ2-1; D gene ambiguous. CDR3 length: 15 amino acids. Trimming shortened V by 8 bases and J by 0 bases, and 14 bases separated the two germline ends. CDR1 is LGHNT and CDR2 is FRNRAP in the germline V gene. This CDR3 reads CASFEQKSSYNEQFF. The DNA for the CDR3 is TGTGCTAGTTTTGAGCAGAAAAGCTCCTACAATGAGCAGTTCTTC.

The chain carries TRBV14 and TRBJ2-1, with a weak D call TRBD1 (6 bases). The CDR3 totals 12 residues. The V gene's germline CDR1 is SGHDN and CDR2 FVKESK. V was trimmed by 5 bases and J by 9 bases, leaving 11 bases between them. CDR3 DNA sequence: TGTGCCAGCAGCTACAGGGACACTGAGCAGTTCTTC. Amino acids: CASSYRDTEQFF.

The CDR3 region is CASSQLFAPRDAGELFF. Here the CDR3 DNA reads TGCGCCAGCAGCCAGTTGTTCGCTCCCCGAGACGCCGGGGAGCTGTTTTTT. The chain links TRBV4-1 to TRBJ2-2, with D unclear. Germline assignment: CDR1 MGHRA and CDR2 YSYEKL. The CDR3 length is 17 residues. Trimming pared 3 bases from V and 6 bases from J, leaving 20 bases between.

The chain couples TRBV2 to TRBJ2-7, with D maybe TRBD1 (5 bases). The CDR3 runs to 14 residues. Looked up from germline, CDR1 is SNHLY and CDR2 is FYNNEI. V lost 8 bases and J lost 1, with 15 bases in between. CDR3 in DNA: TGTGCCAGCCTCAGCGACAGCACGTCCTACGAGCAGTACTTC. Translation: CASLSDSTSYEQYF.

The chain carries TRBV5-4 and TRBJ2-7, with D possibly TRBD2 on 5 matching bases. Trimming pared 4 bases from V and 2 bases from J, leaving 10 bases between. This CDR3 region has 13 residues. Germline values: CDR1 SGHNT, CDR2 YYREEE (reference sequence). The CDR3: CASSQPGTYEQYF. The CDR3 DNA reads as TGTGCCAGCAGCCAGCCGGGGACCTACGAGCAGTACTTC.

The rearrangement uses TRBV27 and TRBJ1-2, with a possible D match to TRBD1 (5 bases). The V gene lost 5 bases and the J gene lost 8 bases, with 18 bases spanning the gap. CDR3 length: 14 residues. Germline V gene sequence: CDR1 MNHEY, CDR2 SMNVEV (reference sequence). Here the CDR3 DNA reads TGTGCCAGCAGTGTTAGTGGGGGGAATTTGGGCTACACCTTC. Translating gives CASSVSGGNLGYTF.

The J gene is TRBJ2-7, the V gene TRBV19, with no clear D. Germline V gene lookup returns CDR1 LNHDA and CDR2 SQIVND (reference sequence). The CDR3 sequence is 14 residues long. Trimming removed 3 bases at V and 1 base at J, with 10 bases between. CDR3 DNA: TGTGCCAGTAGTATCTATCGCAATTCCTACGAGCAGTACTTC. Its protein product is CASSIYRNSYEQYF.

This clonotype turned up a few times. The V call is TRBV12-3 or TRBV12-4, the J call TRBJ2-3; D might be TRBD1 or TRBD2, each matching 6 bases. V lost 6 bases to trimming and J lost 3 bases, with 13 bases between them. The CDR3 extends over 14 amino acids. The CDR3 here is CASSPTGRTDTQYF. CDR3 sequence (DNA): TGTGCCAGCAGCCCAACAGGGAGGACAGATACGCAGTATTTT.

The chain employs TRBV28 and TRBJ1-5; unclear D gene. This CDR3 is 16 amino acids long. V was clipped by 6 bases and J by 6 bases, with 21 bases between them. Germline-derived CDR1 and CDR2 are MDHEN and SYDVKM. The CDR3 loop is CASSSGGPFSSQPQHF. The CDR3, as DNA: TGTGCCAGCAGCAGTGGAGGGCCGTTCTCCTCTCAGCCCCAGCATTTT.

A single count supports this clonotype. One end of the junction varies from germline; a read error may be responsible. The CDR3 sequence: CAGRDSFLRTTGELFF. The CDR3 region has the DNA TGTGCCGGCAGGGACAGCTTCTTGAGGACGACCGGGGAGCTGTTTTTT. This sequence joins TRBV6-1 and TRBJ2-2; 7 bases agree with TRBD1. The CDR3 is 16 amino acids. Germline CDR1 MNHNS, CDR2 SASEGT.

This chain's CDR3 is CSASAGLTRRNEQFF. The CDR3 coding sequence is TGCAGTGCTAGTGCGGGACTGACCCGGAGGAATGAGCAGTTCTTC. The genes are TRBV20-1 and TRBJ2-1, with D tentatively TRBD2 (6 bases). Germline values: CDR1 DFQATT, CDR2 SNEGSKA (reference sequence). V was pared by 3 bases and J by 7 bases, with 19 bases between. The CDR3 is 15 amino acids.

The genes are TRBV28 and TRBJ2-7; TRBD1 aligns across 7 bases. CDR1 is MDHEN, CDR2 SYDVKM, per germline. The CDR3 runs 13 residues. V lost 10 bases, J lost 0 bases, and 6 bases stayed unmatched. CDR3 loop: CATRGTDSYEQYF. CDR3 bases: TGTGCCACTAGGGGGACAGACTCCTACGAGCAGTACTTC.

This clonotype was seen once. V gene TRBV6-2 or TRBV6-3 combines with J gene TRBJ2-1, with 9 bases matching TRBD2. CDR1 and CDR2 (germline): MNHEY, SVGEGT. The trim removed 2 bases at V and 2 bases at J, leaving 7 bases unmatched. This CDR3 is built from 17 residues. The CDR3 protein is CASSYNLGGRAYNEQFF. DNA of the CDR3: TGTGCCAGCAGTTACAACCTTGGCGGGAGGGCCTACAATGAGCAGTTCTTC.